The clone carrying this T cell receptor beta chain was seen at least ten times. Time point indicated: blood at routine non-recurrence follow-up after resection. Sequencing covered unsorted whole RNA taken from tumor, nontumor lung or frozen PBMC. MiXCR was run by TCRdb on the 5' RACE reads, yielding one entry per CDR3 protein. The sample has about 52,000 distinct CDR3 sequences, 7.4% seen once; the top ten hold approximately 40%. The sample belongs to a study of spatial heterogeneity in lung cancer. The germline gives CDR1 LGHDT, CDR2 YNNKEL (reference sequence). The CDR3 extends over 14 amino acids. The germline V and J ends were trimmed by 0 bases and 1 base, with 6 bases remaining between them.

Sequencing was performed on PBMCs, taken at follow-up. The clonotype originates from a female donor with early-stage non-small cell lung cancer. This sequence joins TRBV3-1 and TRBJ1-2; D uncertain. This CDR3 reads CASSQDLSNYGYTF. The CDR3 DNA reads as TGTGCCAGCAGCCAAGATTTGAGTAACTATGGCTACACCTTC. Combining the CDR3 with reference TRBV3-1 and TRBJ1-2 gives the whole variable domain DTAVSQTPKYLVTQMGNDKSIKCEQNLGHDTMYWYKQDSKKFLKIMFSYNNKELIINETVPNRFSPKSPDKAHLNLHINSLELGDSAVYFCASSQDLSNYGYTFGSGTRLTVV.